The entry below gives a single T cell receptor beta chain sequence along with its context. These data originate in a study of blood T cell repertoires in COVID-19. Across the whole study: Samples came from the United States, Italy and Spain, spanning acute and convalescent COVID-19. T cells, B-cell-depleted T cells, or PBMCs provided the cDNA or gDNA that served as material.

Trimming stripped 0 bases from V and 5 bases from J, with 12 bases between. This CDR3 contains 15 residues. Germline values: CDR1 KGHDR, CDR2 SFDVKD. As processed by the authors: Using reference gene primer amplification, nucleated cell counts were estimated. Produced via immunoSEQ multiplex PCR; TCRdb's table is partial and in-frame only. V, J and clone size are those of that table, while D and trimming were read from the DNA. The repertoire holds nearly 350,000 clones, about 83% seen once, with roughly 3% in the top ten. The TCR originated in a man aged 25 to 45 with active or convalescent COVID-19. Sequencing was performed on peripheral blood. This chain links TRBV24-1 with TRBJ2-5; D ambiguous. CDR3: CATSDLRGIGETQYF. DNA for the CDR3: TGTGCCACCAGTGATTTGCGTGGCATCGGGGAGACCCAGTACTTC.